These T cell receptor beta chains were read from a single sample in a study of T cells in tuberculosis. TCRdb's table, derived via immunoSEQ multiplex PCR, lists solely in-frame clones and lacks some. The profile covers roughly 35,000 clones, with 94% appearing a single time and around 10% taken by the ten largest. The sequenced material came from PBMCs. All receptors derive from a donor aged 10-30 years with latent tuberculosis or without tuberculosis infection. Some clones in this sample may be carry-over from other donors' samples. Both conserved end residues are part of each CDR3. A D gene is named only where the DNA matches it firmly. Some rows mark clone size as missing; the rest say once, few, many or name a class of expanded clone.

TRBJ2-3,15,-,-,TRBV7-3,CASSPRQRGADTQYF,TGTGCCAGCAGCCCACGACAGCGCGGGGCGGATACGCAGTATTTT
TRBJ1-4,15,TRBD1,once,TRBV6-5,CASSYSSQGIEKLFF,TGTGCCAGCAGTTACTCCTCACAGGGGATTGAAAAACTGTTTTTT
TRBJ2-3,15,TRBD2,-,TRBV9,CASSEGLAFTDTQYF,TGTGCCAGCAGTGAGGGACTAGCGTTCACAGATACGCAGTATTTT
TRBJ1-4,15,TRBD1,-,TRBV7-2,CASSEGDSSFEKLFF,TGTGCCAGCAGCGAAGGGGACAGCTCTTTCGAAAAACTGTTTTTT
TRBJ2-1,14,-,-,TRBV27,CASSLEASYNEQFF,TGTGCCAGCAGTTTGGAGGCCTCCTACAATGAGCAGTTCTTC
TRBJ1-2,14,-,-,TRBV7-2,CASSSSGRGYGYTF,TGTGCCAGCAGCTCTTCGGGGAGAGGGTATGGCTACACCTTC
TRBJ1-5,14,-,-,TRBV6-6,CASSPQNSNQPQHF,TGTGCCAGCAGTCCCCAGAATAGCAATCAGCCCCAGCATTTT
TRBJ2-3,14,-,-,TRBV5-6,CASSLAGVADTQYF,TGTGCCAGCAGCTTGGCAGGGGTTGCAGATACGCAGTATTTT
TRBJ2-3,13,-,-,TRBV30,CAWSWMRTDTQYF,TGTGCCTGGAGTTGGATGCGGACAGATACGCAGTATTTT
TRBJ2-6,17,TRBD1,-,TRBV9,CASSVGTGTSGANVLTF,TGTGCCAGCAGCGTAGGGACAGGGACCTCTGGGGCCAACGTCCTGACTTTC
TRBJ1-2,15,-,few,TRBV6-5,CASSYSIAVATGYTF,TGTGCCAGCAGTTACTCAATAGCTGTGGCAACAGGCTACACCTTC
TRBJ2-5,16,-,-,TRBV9,CASSVGLGGAQETQYF,TGTGCCAGCAGCGTTGGTCTGGGGGGGGCCCAAGAGACCCAGTACTTC
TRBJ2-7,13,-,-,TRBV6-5,CASRSLGQGEQYF,TGTGCCAGCAGATCCCTGGGACAAGGCGAGCAGTACTTC
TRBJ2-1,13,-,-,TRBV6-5,CASSLNRDNEQFF,TGTGCCAGCAGTTTAAACAGGGACAATGAGCAGTTCTTC
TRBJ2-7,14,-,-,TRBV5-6,CASSFPRAMDEQYF,TGTGCCAGCAGCTTCCCGCGGGCTATGGACGAGCAGTACTTC
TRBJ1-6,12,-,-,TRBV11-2,CASSLQGWSLHF,TGTGCCAGCAGCCTTCAGGGGTGGTCCCTCCACTTT
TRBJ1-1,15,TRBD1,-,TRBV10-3,CAITRDRGQNTEAFF,TGTGCCATCACTCGCGACAGGGGACAGAACACTGAAGCTTTCTTT
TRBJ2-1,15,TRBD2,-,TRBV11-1,CASSLGLARGNEQFF,TGTGCCAGCAGCTTGGGACTAGCGAGGGGGAATGAGCAGTTCTTC
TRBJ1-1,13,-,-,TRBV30,CAWSSQGNGVAFF,TGTGCCTGGAGTAGCCAGGGCAATGGCGTGGCTTTCTTT
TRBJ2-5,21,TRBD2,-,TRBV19,CASSVNPFRLAGRGARETQYF,TGTGCCAGTAGCGTTAACCCTTTCCGACTAGCGGGGAGGGGGGCAAGAGAGACCCAGTACTTC
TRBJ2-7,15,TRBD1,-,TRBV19,CASSTRTGSSYEQYF,TGTGCCAGTAGTACGAGGACAGGATCTTCCTACGAGCAGTACTTC
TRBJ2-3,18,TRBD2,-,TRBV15,CATSSGASGGIGTDTQYF,TGTGCCACCAGCAGTGGGGCTAGCGGGGGAATAGGCACAGATACGCAGTATTTT
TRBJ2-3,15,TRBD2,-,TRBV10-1,CASSESGTSPDTQYF,TGCGCCAGCAGTGAGTCGGGGACTAGCCCAGATACGCAGTATTTT
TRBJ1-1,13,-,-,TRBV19,CASSTWTGTEAFF,TGTGCCAGTAGTACTTGGACTGGCACTGAAGCTTTCTTT
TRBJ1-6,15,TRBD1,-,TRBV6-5,CASSLRTGGNSPLHF,TGTGCCAGCAGTCTTCGGACAGGGGGTAATTCACCCCTCCACTTT
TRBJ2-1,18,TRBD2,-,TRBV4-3,CASSQAVLAGGFDNEQFF,TGCGCCAGCAGCCAAGCCGTCTTAGCGGGGGGGTTCGACAATGAGCAGTTCTTC
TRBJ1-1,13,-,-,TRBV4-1,CASSSTENTEAFF,TGCGCCAGCAGCAGTACAGAGAACACTGAAGCTTTCTTT
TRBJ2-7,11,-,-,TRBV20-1,CSATHQSEQYF,TGCAGTGCTACACACCAGTCCGAGCAGTACTTC
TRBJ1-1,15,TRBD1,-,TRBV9,CASSSSGTGEAEAFF,TGTGCCAGCAGCTCCTCCGGGACAGGGGAGGCTGAAGCTTTCTTT
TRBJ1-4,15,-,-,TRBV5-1,CASSPNPGTNEKLFF,TGCGCCAGCAGCCCAAACCCCGGGACTAATGAAAAACTGTTTTTT
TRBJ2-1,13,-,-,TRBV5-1,CASSESTYNEQFF,TGCGCCAGCAGTGAGTCCACTTACAATGAGCAGTTCTTC
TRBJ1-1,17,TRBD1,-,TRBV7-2,CASSLTRTGGNGTEAFF,TGTGCCAGCAGCTTAACGCGGACAGGGGGAAATGGCACTGAAGCTTTCTTT
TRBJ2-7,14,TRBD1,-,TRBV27,CASSLFGTGYQQYF,TGTGCCAGCAGTTTATTTGGGACAGGCTACCAGCAGTACTTC
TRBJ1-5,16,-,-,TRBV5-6,CASTYTRQGRNQPQHF,TGTGCCAGCACTTACACACGGCAGGGTAGGAATCAGCCCCAGCATTTT
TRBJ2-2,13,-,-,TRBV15,CATSRVRTGELFF,TGTGCCACCAGCAGAGTCAGAACCGGGGAGCTGTTTTTT
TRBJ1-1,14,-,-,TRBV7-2,CASSLFLGDTEAFF,TGTGCCAGCAGCTTATTCTTGGGCGACACTGAAGCTTTCTTT
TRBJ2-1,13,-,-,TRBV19,CASSIGRNNEQFF,TGTGCCAGTAGTATCGGTCGTAACAATGAGCAGTTCTTC
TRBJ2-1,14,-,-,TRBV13,CASSFGSGYNEQFF,TGTGCCAGCAGCTTTGGAAGCGGGTACAATGAGCAGTTCTTC
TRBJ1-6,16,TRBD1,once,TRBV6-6,CASSYKGGETGSPLHF,TGTGCCAGCAGTTACAAAGGGGGCGAGACTGGCTCACCCCTCCACTTT
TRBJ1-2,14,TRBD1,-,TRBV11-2,CASSLGGGAGGYTF,TGTGCCAGCAGCTTAGGAGGGGGCGCTGGGGGCTACACCTTC
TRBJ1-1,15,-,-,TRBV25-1,CASSEYGTRYTEAFF,TGTGCCAGCAGTGAATACGGGACACGATACACTGAAGCTTTCTTT
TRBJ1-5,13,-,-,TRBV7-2,CASSFKRDQPQHF,TGTGCCAGCAGCTTTAAGAGGGATCAGCCCCAGCATTTT
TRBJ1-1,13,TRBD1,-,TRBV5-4,CASSRDRGAEAFF,TGTGCCAGCAGCCGGGACAGGGGCGCTGAAGCTTTCTTT
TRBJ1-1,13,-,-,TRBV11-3,CASSLLGGSEAFF,TGTGCCAGCAGTCTCTTGGGGGGTTCTGAAGCTTTCTTT